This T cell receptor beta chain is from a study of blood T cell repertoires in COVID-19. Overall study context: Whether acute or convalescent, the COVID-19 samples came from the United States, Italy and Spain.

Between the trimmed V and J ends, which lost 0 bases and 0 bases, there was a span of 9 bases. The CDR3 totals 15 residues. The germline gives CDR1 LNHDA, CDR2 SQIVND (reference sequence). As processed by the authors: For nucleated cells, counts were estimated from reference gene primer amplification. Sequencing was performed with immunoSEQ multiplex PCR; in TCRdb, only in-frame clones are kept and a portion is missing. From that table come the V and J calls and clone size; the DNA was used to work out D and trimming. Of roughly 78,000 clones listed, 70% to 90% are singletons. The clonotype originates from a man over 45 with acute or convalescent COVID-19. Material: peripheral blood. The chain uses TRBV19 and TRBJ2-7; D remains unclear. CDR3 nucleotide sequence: TGTGCCAGTAGTATAGATGCCATACTCTCCTACGAGCAGTACTTC. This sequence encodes CASSIDAILSYEQYF.